Each of the 27 T cell receptor beta chains below was sequenced from the same sample in a study of blood T cell repertoires in COVID-19. Sequencing used immunoSEQ multiplex PCR; TCRdb keeps in-frame clones, though not all of them. This sample carries 55,000 to 80,000 clones, approximately 86% of them seen once, and the ten largest clones take roughly 15%. Sequencing input: peripheral blood. These receptors were obtained from a man at least 80 years old with active COVID-19.

This clone was picked up many times. The chain employs TRBV6-4 and TRBJ2-1, with D maybe TRBD2 (6 bases). The CDR3 runs to 18 residues. Trimming cost V 0 bases and J 0 bases, with 15 bases left between them. CDR1 is MRHNA and CDR2 is SNTAGT in the germline V gene. In DNA, the CDR3 is TGTGCCAGCAGTGACTCTCTGAACGTCGGGGGCTCCTACAATGAGCAGTTCTTC. Its protein product is CASSDSLNVGGSYNEQFF.

This sequence joins TRBV5-4 and TRBJ2-5; the D is unclear. The germline gives CDR1 SGHNT, CDR2 YYREEE (reference sequence). The V gene lost 0 bases and the J gene lost 0 bases, with 3 bases spanning the gap. There are 13 residues in the CDR3. The CDR3 region is CASSLANQETQYF. The CDR3 nucleotides are TGTGCCAGCAGCTTGGCCAACCAAGAGACCCAGTACTTC. Supplemented by reference TRBV5-4 and TRBJ2-5, the full variable domain reads ETGVTQSPTHLIKTRGQQVTLRCSSQSGHNTVSWYQQALGQGPQFIFQYYREEENGRGNFPPRFSGLQFPNYSSELNVNALELDDSALYLCASSLANQETQYFGPGTRLLVL.

V and J are TRBV6-2 or TRBV6-3 and TRBJ2-7, with TRBD2 as a possible D gene (5 bases). V lost 2 bases, J lost 4 bases, and 9 bases lay in between. The CDR3 has 13 amino acids. Per germline, CDR1 MNHEY and CDR2 SVGEGT. CDR3 nucleotides: TGTGCCAGCAGTTACGGGCAGCGGTACGAGCAGTACTTC. Its translation is CASSYGQRYEQYF.

The chain is built from TRBV18 and TRBJ2-7; TRBD1 aligns across 7 bases. CDR1 is KGHSH and CDR2 is LQKENI in the germline V gene. CDR3 length: 15 residues. The V gene end was trimmed by 3 bases and the J gene end by 2 bases; junction bases not matched to a gene: 7. CDR3 in amino acids: CASSPQGEVTYEQYF. Written as DNA, the CDR3 is TGTGCCAGCTCACCCCAGGGGGAAGTTACCTACGAGCAGTACTTC.

The V call is TRBV20-1, the J call TRBJ1-1; TRBD1 matches 10 bases. Germline loops: CDR1 DFQATT, CDR2 SNEGSKA (reference sequence). With V trimmed by 3 bases and J by 2 bases, 6 bases remained unmatched. The CDR3 consists of 15 residues. CDR3 DNA sequence: TGCAGTGCTAGTTCGCGGGACAGGGGAAACACTGAAGCTTTCTTT. This encodes CSASSRDRGNTEAFF.

Here the CDR3 reads CASSQGQTGRSGNTIYF. In DNA form, the CDR3 reads TGTGCCAGCAGCCAGGGGCAGACAGGACGCTCTGGAAACACCATATATTTT. This chain joins TRBV3-1 (or the pseudogene TRBV3-2) and TRBJ1-3; maybe TRBD1 (6 bases). The germline gives CDR1 LGHDT, CDR2 YNNKEL (reference sequence). Deletions cut 3 bases from V and 0 bases from J, with 15 bases between. This CDR3 comprises 17 residues.

V and J are TRBV3-1 (or the pseudogene TRBV3-2) and TRBJ1-5; no definite D call. Germline V CDR1 and CDR2: LGHDT, YNNKEL (reference sequence). Between the trimmed V and J ends, which lost 3 bases and 3 bases, there was a span of 6 bases. The CDR3 is 13 residues long. The CDR3: CASSQLYNQPQHF. The CDR3 bases are TGTGCCAGCAGCCAGCTATACAATCAGCCCCAGCATTTT.

This clone was recorded at least ten times. This chain links TRBV6-5 with TRBJ1-5, with 7 bases matching TRBD1. Germline CDR1 MNHEY, CDR2 SVGAGI. This CDR3 spans 15 amino acids. Trimming at V came to 7 bases and at J to 6 bases, leaving 12 bases not matched to a gene. CDR3 nucleotide sequence: TGTGCCAGCACCCTGTCAGAGGGGGCCCTTCAGCCCCAGCATTTT. Translating it yields CASTLSEGALQPQHF.

CDR3 region: CASSSDTIASYGYTF. CDR3 DNA: TGTGCCAGCAGCAGCGACACGATAGCGAGCTATGGCTACACCTTC. V is TRBV7-9 and J is TRBJ1-2; D is unresolved. The ends were cut back, 5 bases at V and 4 bases at J, with 17 bases in the middle. Germline V gene data show CDR1 as SEHNR and CDR2 as FQNEAQ (reference sequence). This CDR3 region has 15 residues. The full variable domain, in which reference TRBV7-9 and TRBJ1-2 provide the parts outside the CDR3, is DTGVSQNPRHKITKRGQNVTFRCDPISEHNRLYWYRQTLGQGPEFLTYFQNEAQLEKSRLLSDRFSAERPKGSFSTLEIQRTEQGDSAMYLCASSSDTIASYGYTFGSGTRLTVV.

The chain carries TRBV4-1 and TRBJ2-1; TRBD1 matches 9 bases. Per germline, CDR1 MGHRA and CDR2 YSYEKL. Trimming removed 0 bases from V and 4 bases from J; junction bases left unmatched: 1. The CDR3 sequence is 15 residues long. Here the CDR3 reads CASSQDGTGYNEQFF. As DNA, the CDR3 is TGCGCCAGCAGCCAAGATGGGACAGGGTACAATGAGCAGTTCTTC.

The rearrangement uses TRBV5-1 and TRBJ1-2; tentative D call: TRBD1 (6 bases). Trimming removed 9 bases from V and 1 base from J, with 16 bases in between. The CDR3 spans 14 residues. Germline-derived CDR1 and CDR2 are SGHRS and YFSETQ. The CDR3 loop reads CATGGGDINYGYTF. CDR3 DNA: TGCGCCACCGGCGGGGGGGACATTAACTATGGCTACACCTTC.

The chain combines TRBV7-9 with TRBJ2-3; the D gene is possibly TRBD1 (5 bases). Trimming removed 3 bases at V and 2 bases at J, with 18 bases between. Germline CDR1 is SEHNR and CDR2 is FQNEAQ (reference sequence). This CDR3 has 17 residues. The CDR3 here is CASSFLSAGYPTDTQYF. Here the CDR3 DNA reads TGTGCCAGCAGCTTCCTCTCCGCAGGGTATCCCACAGATACGCAGTATTTT.

The chain combines TRBV27 with TRBJ2-7, with D possibly matching TRBD2 (5 bases). Looked up from germline, CDR1 is MNHEY and CDR2 is SMNVEV (reference sequence). The length of the CDR3 is 12 residues. The ends were cut back, 9 bases at V and 3 bases at J, with 12 bases in the middle. The CDR3 spells CAREAKFYEQYF. The CDR3 region has the DNA TGTGCCAGGGAGGCCAAATTCTACGAGCAGTACTTC.

V is TRBV7-8 and J is TRBJ1-1; tentative D call: TRBD1 (6 bases). This CDR3 contains 15 residues. The V gene's germline CDR1 is SGHVS and CDR2 FQNEAQ. V was cut by 8 bases and J by 6 bases, with 22 bases left in between. The CDR3 protein is CASGPRETGQPEAFF. The CDR3 DNA reads as TGTGCCAGCGGCCCCCGGGAAACAGGGCAGCCTGAAGCTTTCTTT. The complete variable domain, with remaining parts taken from reference TRBV7-8 and TRBJ1-1, reads GAGVSQSPRYKVAKRGQDVALRCDPISGHVSLFWYQQALGQGPEFLTYFQNEAQLDKSGLPSDRFFAERPEGSVSTLKIQRTQQEDSAVYLCASGPRETGQPEAFFGQGTRLTVV.

The chain is built from TRBV9 and TRBJ2-2; D is possibly TRBD2 (6 bases). Germline assignment: CDR1 SGDLS and CDR2 YYNGEE. This CDR3 region has 13 residues. V lost 2 bases and J lost 5, with 7 bases in between. In DNA, the CDR3 is TGTGCCAGCAGCGTTGGGGGGACCGGGGAGCTGTTTTTT. Translated, it gives CASSVGGTGELFF.

This rearrangement joins TRBV7-8 to TRBJ2-3; 11 bases are a match to TRBD2. Germline trimming cut 4 bases from V and 1 base from J; bases unmatched to any gene: 7. The CDR3 is made up of 17 amino acids. Germline V gene data show CDR1 as SGHVS and CDR2 as FQNEAQ. The CDR3 sequence is CASSSKGTSGRTDTQYF. The DNA for the CDR3 is TGTGCCAGCAGCTCAAAAGGGACTAGCGGACGCACAGATACGCAGTATTTT.

This clone turned up a few times. In nucleotides, the CDR3 is TGTGCCAGCAGCCCATGGGTAGCGGGAGGGGTGCGCGAGCAGTACTTC. This translates into CASSPWVAGGVREQYF. The J gene is TRBJ2-7, the V gene TRBV7-2, with 11 bases identical to TRBD2. CDR1 is SGHTA, CDR2 FQGNSA, per germline. J lost 6 bases, V lost 5 bases, and 12 bases had no gene match. This CDR3 comprises 16 residues.

The chain has TRBV19 and TRBJ1-5; the D gene is possibly TRBD1 (5 bases). CDR1 is LNHDA and CDR2 is SQIVND in the germline V gene (reference sequence). Trimming cost V 7 bases and J 5 bases, with 12 bases left between them. The CDR3 extends over 13 amino acids. CDR3 DNA: TGTGCCAGTACAGACAGTCGTTATCAGCCCCAGCATTTT. Residues: CASTDSRYQPQHF.

This chain uses TRBV5-1 with TRBJ2-1; the D is unclear. Germline CDR1 and CDR2: SGHRS and YFSETQ. The CDR3 extends over 13 amino acids. The V end lost 4 bases, the J end lost 6 bases, and 11 bases lay between the germline ends. Here the CDR3 reads CASSKNRFNEQFF. The CDR3 nucleotides are TGCGCCAGCAGCAAAAACCGGTTCAATGAGCAGTTCTTC.

The genes are TRBV19 and TRBJ1-5, with a weak D call TRBD1 (5 bases). The CDR3 is made up of 15 amino acids. The germline V and J ends were trimmed by 5 bases and 7 bases, with 18 bases remaining between them. Germline V gene data show CDR1 as LNHDA and CDR2 as SQIVND (reference sequence). CDR3 DNA: TGTGCCAGTAGTGATACAGTCCAGGGCTCCCAGCCCCAGCATTTT. It translates to CASSDTVQGSQPQHF.

V is TRBV29-1 and J is TRBJ2-1; unclear D gene. Trimming pared 0 bases from V and 9 bases from J, leaving 18 bases between. CDR3 size: 15 residues. The germline V gene encodes CDR1 SQVTM and CDR2 ANQGSEA. The CDR3 spells CSVEDARQVFREQFF. DNA of the CDR3: TGCAGCGTTGAAGACGCGAGACAAGTCTTTCGTGAGCAGTTCTTC.

Comments on this clone: One end of the junction fails to match germline, which may point to a read error. The chain links TRBV5-1 to TRBJ1-6, with TRBD1 as a possible D gene (5 bases). Germline CDR1 is SGHRS and CDR2 is YFSETQ. The CDR3 totals 15 residues. The CDR3 loop is CASSLDPGVNSLLHF. The CDR3 region has the DNA TGCGCCAGCAGCTTGGACCCGGGGGTAAATTCACTCCTCCACTTT.

V usage is TRBV4-2 and J usage is TRBJ2-7; TRBD2 agrees at 7 bases. This CDR3 comprises 15 residues. Germline V gives CDR1 LGHNA, CDR2 YNFKEQ. J lost 4 bases, V lost 2 bases, and 8 bases had no gene match. DNA of the CDR3: TGTGCCAGCAGCCAAAGCGGGGACTCCCTTTACGAGCAGTACTTC. Amino acids: CASSQSGDSLYEQYF.

This chain connects TRBV4-3 to TRBJ1-1; 7 nucleotides line up with TRBD1. The V gene end was trimmed by 3 bases and the J gene end by 0 bases; junction bases not matched to a gene: 4. Germline V CDR1 and CDR2: LGHNA, YSLEER. The CDR3 sequence is 15 residues long. The CDR3 region has the DNA TGCGCCAGCAGCCAGCAACAGGGGATGAACACTGAAGCTTTCTTT. Translated, it gives CASSQQQGMNTEAFF.

Notes on this clone: The junction shows a germline mismatch at one end, possibly a read error. The V gene is TRBV5-1, the J gene TRBJ2-1, with 7 bases that match TRBD2. The germline CDR1 and CDR2 sequences are SGHRS and YFSETQ. The CDR3 is made up of 15 amino acids. The CDR3 region has the DNA TGCGCCAGCAGGTTGGGGGAGGGCCCCCTCAATGAGCAGTTCTTC. Protein: CASRLGEGPLNEQFF. The whole variable domain, remainder taken from reference TRBV5-1 and TRBJ2-1, is KAGVTQTPRYLIKTRGQQVTLSCSPISGHRSVSWYQQTPGQGLQFLFEYFSETQRNKGNFPGRFSGRQFSNSRSEMNVSTLELGDSALYLCASRLGEGPLNEQFFGPGTRLTVL.

The chain employs TRBV12-3 or TRBV12-4 and TRBJ2-3, with a weak D call TRBD2 (6 bases). V was shortened by 4 bases and J by 9 bases, with 11 bases between the two germline ends. The CDR3 sequence is 12 residues long. CDR3 in DNA: TGTGCCAGCAGTTCCGGGACTGCGACGCAGTATTTT. Its protein is CASSSGTATQYF.

J is TRBJ1-2 and V is TRBV7-2, with D tentatively TRBD1 (6 bases). The CDR3 contains 14 residues. V shed 1 base and J shed 4 bases, with 10 bases lying between them. CDR1 and CDR2 (germline): SGHTA, FQGNSA. The CDR3 region is CASSLVLGAYGYTF. The CDR3 region has the DNA TGTGCCAGCAGCTTAGTGCTGGGGGCCTATGGCTACACCTTC.